This TCR beta chain was profiled in a study of spatial heterogeneity in lung cancer. Study summary: TCR and UMI combinations that were unique each appeared, on average, more than ten times in raw reads.

General observations from the study: The numbers of ubiquitous and regional expanded TCRs correlated with ubiquitous and regional nonsynonymous mutations, respectively. Tumor mutation counts were tracked by expanded intratumoral alpha and beta TCR counts.

The CDR3 runs 13 residues. From germline, CDR1 is SGHAT and CDR2 FQNNGV. The V and J ends lost 3 bases and 3 bases respectively, with 8 bases between them. With regard to this clonotype: Antigen: not known.

TCRdb re-analysed the 5' RACE reads in MiXCR, keeping a single row per CDR3 protein. Of about 9,200 distinct CDR3 sequences listed, around 50% are singletons. Noted time point: sample taken at primary tumor resection. The donor population consisted of some 72 patients with untreated, early-stage non-small cell lung cancer. Sequencing of whole RNA from tumor, nontumor lung or frozen PBMC involved no sorting. This receptor was obtained from a female donor with early-stage non-small cell lung cancer. This sequence joins TRBV11-2 and TRBJ1-1; D is unclear. Specimen: lung tumor tissue, collected at surgery. For the CDR3, the DNA is TGTGCCAGCAGCTTTTCCTGGTACACTGAAGCTTTCTTT. This encodes CASSFSWYTEAFF.